The source of this T cell receptor beta chain is a study of blood T cell repertoires in COVID-19. Study at large: Acute and convalescent COVID-19 specimens originated in the United States, Italy and Spain.

Repertoires were generated with immunoSEQ multiplex PCR, while TCRdb's copy carries only in-frame clones and drops some. The sample records approximately 240,000 clones, around 83% being singletons. Germline assignment: CDR1 KGHSH and CDR2 LQKENI. Trimming removed 4 bases from V and 1 base from J; junction bases left unmatched: 2. The CDR3 length is 14 residues. This clonotype was obtained from a woman aged 40 to 50 who had recovered from COVID-19. The chain joins TRBV18 to TRBJ1-1, with TRBD1 matching 8 bases. Input material: peripheral blood. The CDR3, as DNA: TGTGCCAGCTCACGGACAGGGACGAACACTGAAGCTTTCTTT. Translation gives CASSRTGTNTEAFF.